What follows are 28 T cell receptor beta chains derived from one specimen sequenced in a study of blood T cell repertoires in COVID-19. Sequenced by immunoSEQ multiplex PCR; TCRdb stores in-frame clones only, minus some. This table holds under 50,000 clones, approximately 80% found once. Specimen: peripheral blood. Receptors were obtained from a human donor with active or convalescent COVID-19. The donor label of this sample is uncertain.

This chain links TRBV5-1 with TRBJ2-1; TRBD1 might be the D (8 bases). CDR3 size: 19 residues. V was trimmed by 2 bases and J by 0 bases, leaving 21 bases between them. Germline CDR1 SGHRS, CDR2 YFSETQ. CDR3 DNA sequence: TGCGCCAGCAGCTTAAAACAGGGGGGTCTAGCGGCCTCCTACAATGAGCAGTTCTTC. Translated: CASSLKQGGLAASYNEQFF.

A few counts support this clone. The chain couples TRBV11-3 to TRBJ2-7, with D perhaps TRBD1 (5 bases). CDR1 is SGHNT and CDR2 is YENEEA in the germline V gene. This CDR3 region has 13 residues. V was pared by 5 bases and J by 0 bases, with 8 bases between. The CDR3, as DNA: TGTGCCAGCAGCGCGGACAACTCCTACGAGCAGTACTTC. Amino acid sequence: CASSADNSYEQYF.

The chain joins TRBV7-2 to TRBJ1-6; TRBD1 agrees at 9 bases. Looked up from germline, CDR1 is SGHTA and CDR2 is FQGNSA. The CDR3 extends over 17 amino acids. The V and J ends lost 7 bases and 7 bases, in that order; junction bases with no gene match: 14. The CDR3, as DNA: TGTGCCAGCACCCACATGGGACAGGGACGGTTAAATTCACCCCTCCACTTT. Translating it yields CASTHMGQGRLNSPLHF.

J is TRBJ1-3 and V is TRBV9; possible D gene TRBD1, 5 bases. The CDR3 runs 13 residues. Germline V gene sequence: CDR1 SGDLS, CDR2 YYNGEE. Trimming left V 1 base short and J 7 bases short, with 9 bases between. This CDR3 reads CASSVPGRNTIYF. As DNA, the CDR3 is TGTGCCAGCAGCGTACCAGGGAGGAACACCATATATTTT.

This chain connects TRBV7-2 to TRBJ2-7, with TRBD2 matching 8 bases. The ends lost 5 bases at V and 7 bases at J; junction bases unmatched: 10. Germline V CDR1 and CDR2: SGHTA, FQGNSA. CDR3 length: 14 amino acids. In nucleotides, the CDR3 is TGTGCCAGCAGCCATCCCGGGGGGGGGCCAGAGCAGTACTTC. As protein: CASSHPGGGPEQYF.

The J gene is TRBJ2-5, the V gene TRBV23-1; D remains unclear. TRBV23-1 is an ORF, and what it does is uncertain. Trimming left V 6 bases short and J 3 bases short, with 14 bases between. The CDR3 covers 14 residues. CDR3 nucleotide sequence: TGCGCCAGCAGCCAACGACTGGATGAAGAGACCCAGTACTTC. It yields the protein CASSQRLDEETQYF.

V gene TRBV29-1 combines with J gene TRBJ1-1; no reliable D call. CDR3 size: 13 residues. In germline, CDR1 is SQVTM, CDR2 ANQGSEA. V was shortened by 1 base and J by 7 bases, with 13 bases between the two germline ends. The CDR3 nucleotides read TGCAGCGTTGAAGCGCTCCGGGGAAATGAAGCTTTCTTT. It translates to CSVEALRGNEAFF.

The V call is TRBV2, the J call TRBJ1-5; 9 nucleotides align to TRBD1. This CDR3 is built from 14 residues. CDR1 and CDR2 from the germline V gene are SNHLY and FYNNEI. The ends lost 7 bases at V and 7 bases at J; junction bases unmatched: 8. CDR3 in DNA: TGTGCCAGCAAGAACAGGGGGCTCGGGCAGCCCCAGCATTTT. Protein product: CASKNRGLGQPQHF.

The chain employs TRBV7-9 and TRBJ1-2; no firm D call. Germline values: CDR1 SEHNR, CDR2 FQNEAQ (reference sequence). With 0 bases removed from V and 7 bases from J, the gap between germline ends came to 12 bases. The CDR3 totals 14 residues. The CDR3 loop reads CASSLAAQRGGYTF. CDR3 DNA: TGTGCCAGCAGCTTAGCGGCCCAGAGAGGTGGCTACACCTTC.

This chain links TRBV30 with TRBJ2-7; 8 nucleotides agree with TRBD2. This CDR3 is built from 16 residues. J was trimmed by 2 bases and V by 3 bases; bases with no gene match: 12. Germline V CDR1 and CDR2: GTSNPN, SVGIG (reference sequence). This CDR3 is CAWRSSGHPFTYEQYF. DNA of the CDR3: TGTGCCTGGAGATCTAGCGGGCACCCCTTTACCTACGAGCAGTACTTC.

The chain couples TRBV27 to TRBJ2-3, with a tentative D call TRBD1 (5 bases). CDR1 and CDR2 (germline): MNHEY, SMNVEV (reference sequence). V lost 3 bases to trimming and J lost 3 bases, with 10 bases between them. The CDR3 is made up of 14 amino acids. The CDR3 bases are TGTGCCAGCAGTTTTTTTCCAGGGACAGATACGCAGTATTTT. Protein: CASSFFPGTDTQYF.

This clone was found a few times. V gene TRBV5-6 combines with J gene TRBJ2-2; TRBD2 agrees at 7 bases. The V gene end was trimmed by 1 base and the J gene end by 6 bases; junction bases not matched to a gene: 15. This CDR3 comprises 18 residues. Germline lookup yields CDR1 SGHDT and CDR2 YYEEEE. The CDR3 sequence is CASSLRVAGRGRAGELFF. In DNA form, the CDR3 reads TGTGCCAGCAGCTTGAGAGTAGCGGGTAGGGGACGCGCCGGGGAGCTGTTTTTT.

The chain couples TRBV5-4 to TRBJ1-4, with D possibly being TRBD1 (6 bases). There are 14 residues in the CDR3. V was trimmed by 3 bases and J by 8 bases, leaving 14 bases between them. CDR1 SGHNT and CDR2 YYREEE come from the germline V gene (reference sequence). In DNA, the CDR3 is TGTGCCAGCAGCTCCGGGACATGGAACGAAAAACTGTTTTTT. Translation: CASSSGTWNEKLFF.

The CDR3 coding sequence is TGTGCCAGCAGTGGGACTGAGCTCCTGCCGTACTTC. Encoded protein: CASSGTELLPYF. The V gene is TRBV12-3 or TRBV12-4, the J gene TRBJ2-7; weak D call: TRBD2 (6 bases). The CDR3 consists of 12 residues. Trimming cost V 5 bases and J 12 bases, with 17 bases left between them.

The V and J genes are TRBV14 and TRBJ1-1; 7 bases are a match to TRBD1. V lost 3 bases and J lost 5; bases outside the gene matches: 6. Looked up from germline, CDR1 is SGHDN and CDR2 is FVKESK. The CDR3 is 14 residues long. The chain's CDR3 is CASSHTGVYTEAFF. In nucleotides, the CDR3 is TGTGCCAGCAGCCACACAGGGGTTTATACTGAAGCTTTCTTT.

This clone was detected only a few times. The chain employs TRBV30 and TRBJ1-1, with TRBD1 as a possible D gene (6 bases). Germline V lookup: CDR1 GTSNPN, CDR2 SVGIG (reference sequence). This CDR3 contains 15 residues. V was clipped by 1 base and J by 0 bases, with 12 bases between them. CDR3 in amino acids: CAWSEQGRMNTEAFF. The CDR3 nucleotides are TGTGCCTGGAGTGAACAGGGAAGAATGAACACTGAAGCTTTCTTT.

The chain is built from TRBV11-3 and TRBJ2-1; TRBD2 matches 11 bases. Germline lookup yields CDR1 SGHNT and CDR2 YENEEA. The CDR3 runs 15 residues. After removal of 3 bases from V and 6 bases from J, the junction contained 4 bases not matched to a gene. The CDR3 sequence is CASSFGSGRANEQFF. CDR3 sequence (DNA): TGTGCCAGCAGCTTCGGTAGCGGGAGGGCCAATGAGCAGTTCTTC.

The chain has TRBV6-5 and TRBJ1-3; 7 bases align to TRBD1. CDR1 MNHEY and CDR2 SVGAGI come from the germline V gene. The ends lost 4 bases at V and 0 bases at J; junction bases unmatched: 6. The CDR3 sequence is 16 residues long. The CDR3 region has the DNA TGTGCCAGCAGTTTCAGGGACAGCAACTCTGGAAACACCATATATTTT. Encoded protein: CASSFRDSNSGNTIYF.

The rearrangement joins TRBV6-6 to TRBJ2-7; 12 positions match TRBD2. Looked up from germline, CDR1 is MNHNY and CDR2 is SVGAGI (reference sequence). Unmatched junction bases numbered 13, after V lost 5 bases and J lost 5 bases. This CDR3 is built from 17 residues. DNA of the CDR3: TGTGCCAGCAGTCCCCTTCCGACTAGCGGGAGAAGGAACGAGCAGTACTTC. Amino acids: CASSPLPTSGRRNEQYF.

This chain uses TRBV5-5 with TRBJ1-2; 7 positions match TRBD1. CDR3 length: 15 amino acids. Germline trimming cut 5 bases from V and 5 bases from J; bases unmatched to any gene: 12. Germline lookup yields CDR1 SGHKS and CDR2 YYEKEE (reference sequence). CDR3 nucleotide sequence: TGTGCCAGCAGAAACAGAGGACAGGCCGATTATGGCTACACCTTC. It codes for CASRNRGQADYGYTF. The complete variable domain, with remaining parts taken from reference TRBV5-5 and TRBJ1-2, reads DAGVTQSPTHLIKTRGQQVTLRCSPISGHKSVSWYQQVLGQGPQFIFQYYEKEERGRGNFPDRFSARQFPNYSSELNVNALLLGDSALYLCASRNRGQADYGYTFGSGTRLTVV.

The chain employs TRBV5-5 and TRBJ2-7; 7 bases align to TRBD1. With 1 base clipped from V and 6 bases from J, the junction kept 10 bases outside the gene matches. The germline V gene has CDR1 SGHKS and CDR2 YYEKEE (reference sequence). This CDR3 has 15 amino acids. The CDR3 DNA follows: TGTGCCAGCAGCTTGTTGGCAGGGGGATTTGGCGAGCAGTACTTC. Its translation: CASSLLAGGFGEQYF.

This clone turned up a few times. This chain uses TRBV5-1 with TRBJ2-2, with TRBD1 matching 7 bases. The CDR3 totals 15 residues. V shed 1 base and J 3 bases; nucleotides not matched to a gene: 3. Germline V gives CDR1 SGHRS, CDR2 YFSETQ. CDR3 loop: CASSLWQGDTGELFF. CDR3 sequence (DNA): TGCGCCAGCAGCTTGTGGCAGGGGGACACCGGGGAGCTGTTTTTT. The full variable domain, rest sourced from reference TRBV5-1 and TRBJ2-2, is KAGVTQTPRYLIKTRGQQVTLSCSPISGHRSVSWYQQTPGQGLQFLFEYFSETQRNKGNFPGRFSGRQFSNSRSEMNVSTLELGDSALYLCASSLWQGDTGELFFGEGSRLTVL.

The V and J genes are TRBV4-1 and TRBJ2-2; 8 nucleotides match TRBD2. CDR3 length: 15 amino acids. Trimming cost V 11 bases and J 6 bases; bases outside gene matches: 14. Germline loops: CDR1 MGHRA, CDR2 YSYEKL. The CDR3 sequence: CAPRRSGGGPGELFF. CDR3 nucleotide sequence: TGCGCCCCCCGCCGGTCCGGGGGGGGGCCCGGGGAGCTGTTTTTT.

CDR3: CASSVGGLLYGYTF. CDR3 nucleotides: TGTGCCAGCAGCGTAGGGGGGCTCCTCTATGGCTACACCTTC. The chain recombines TRBV9 with TRBJ1-2; perhaps TRBD1 as D (6 bases). V was shortened by 0 bases and J by 4 bases, with 10 bases between the two germline ends. In germline, CDR1 is SGDLS, CDR2 YYNGEE. The CDR3 runs to 14 residues.

The genes are TRBV9 and TRBJ1-5, with 7 bases matching TRBD1. From germline, CDR1 is SGDLS and CDR2 YYNGEE. This CDR3 spans 16 amino acids. V lost 0 bases, J lost 2 bases, and 5 bases stayed unmatched. This chain's CDR3 is CASSVDAGGGNQPQHF. The CDR3 nucleotides are TGTGCCAGCAGCGTAGATGCAGGGGGAGGCAATCAGCCCCAGCATTTT.

This chain links TRBV9 with TRBJ1-3; possibly TRBD1 for D (6 bases). Trimming left V 1 base short and J 2 bases short, with 10 bases between. There are 15 residues in the CDR3. The germline V gene has CDR1 SGDLS and CDR2 YYNGEE. The CDR3 protein is CASSVTGTTGNTIYF. CDR3 DNA: TGTGCCAGCAGCGTAACCGGGACAACTGGAAACACCATATATTTT. Based on the CDR3 plus reference TRBV9 and TRBJ1-3, the full variable domain is DSGVTQTPKHLITATGQRVTLRCSPRSGDLSVYWYQQSLDQGLQFLIQYYNGEERAKGNILERFSAQQFPDLHSELNLSSLELGDSALYFCASSVTGTTGNTIYFGEGSWLTVV.

In its sample, this clone was seen a few times. The genes are TRBV19 and TRBJ1-5; 10 bases are a match to TRBD1. The CDR3 consists of 13 residues. The V and J ends lost 11 bases and 8 bases, in that order; junction bases with no gene match: 9. CDR1 and CDR2 (germline): LNHDA, SQIVND (reference sequence). The CDR3 reads CAARDRGREPQHF. The CDR3 DNA reads as TGTGCCGCCCGGGACAGGGGAAGGGAGCCCCAGCATTTT.

This clone occurred once. The chain uses TRBV2 and TRBJ2-1; 8 bases match TRBD2. The CDR3 covers 13 residues. Per the germline V gene, CDR1 is SNHLY and CDR2 is FYNNEI. V lost 11 bases to trimming and J lost 7 bases; unmatched junction nucleotides: 10. CDR3: CAGGLAGGNEQFF. CDR3 DNA sequence: TGTGCCGGGGGGCTAGCGGGCGGGAATGAGCAGTTCTTC.